The rows below give T cell receptor beta chains drawn from one sample of a study of beta chain features in type 1 diabetes. Sequenced by immunoSEQ multiplex PCR; TCRdb stores in-frame clones only, minus some. In the table there are around 70,000 clones, almost 50% of which are singletons. The sample comprised central memory CD4+ T cells from blood. These receptors originate from a man aged 25-40 years with type 1 diabetes. Each CDR3 is given with its conserved first and last residue. D genes are given only for firm matches. Not all rows give a size; the values are once, few, many and, for expanded clones, a class.

abundance: -; j_gene: TRBJ2-7; v_gene: TRBV5-4; d_gene: -; CDR3nt: TGTGCCAGCAGCCTGGGGGGTAGCGCCAGCTCCTACGAGCAGTACTTC; CDR3aa: CASSLGGSASSYEQYF
abundance: -; j_gene: TRBJ2-3; v_gene: TRBV30; d_gene: TRBD2; CDR3nt: TGTGCCTGGAGTGTGGGGGGGTCAGATACGCAGTATTTT; CDR3aa: CAWSVGGSDTQYF
abundance: -; j_gene: TRBJ2-1; v_gene: TRBV4-1; d_gene: TRBD2; CDR3nt: TGCGCCAGCAGCCGGGCGGACCTAGCGGGAGGGTCCTACAATGAGCAGTTCTTC; CDR3aa: CASSRADLAGGSYNEQFF
abundance: -; j_gene: TRBJ2-7; v_gene: TRBV6-5; d_gene: TRBD1; CDR3nt: TGTGCCAGCCGACAGGGCCTCCTTTCCTACGAGCAGTACTTC; CDR3aa: CASRQGLLSYEQYF
abundance: few; j_gene: TRBJ1-1; v_gene: TRBV9; d_gene: TRBD1; CDR3nt: TGTGCCAGCAGCGAGATACAGGGGGACACTGAAGCTTTCTTT; CDR3aa: CASSEIQGDTEAFF
abundance: once; j_gene: TRBJ2-7; v_gene: TRBV7-9; d_gene: -; CDR3nt: TGTGCCAGCAGCCCCGGGATGAGCTCCTACGAGCAGTACTTC; CDR3aa: CASSPGMSSYEQYF
abundance: -; j_gene: TRBJ1-6; v_gene: TRBV30; d_gene: -; CDR3nt: TGTGCCTGGGTCCCTTCACGGGGCTCCTATAATTCACCCCTCCACTTT; CDR3aa: CAWVPSRGSYNSPLHF
abundance: -; j_gene: TRBJ2-2; v_gene: TRBV6-6; d_gene: -; CDR3nt: TGTGCCAGCACCGGGGGGCTAGGGGAGCTGTTTTTT; CDR3aa: CASTGGLGELFF
abundance: few; j_gene: TRBJ2-3; v_gene: TRBV11-2; d_gene: -; CDR3nt: TGTGCCAGCAGCTTGATGGGACTCTCCCGGGGAGGCACAGATACGCAGTATTTT; CDR3aa: CASSLMGLSRGGTDTQYF
abundance: -; j_gene: TRBJ2-3; v_gene: TRBV30; d_gene: -; CDR3nt: TGTGCCTGGAGGAGGCGAACGGACACAGATACGCAGTATTTT; CDR3aa: CAWRRRTDTDTQYF
abundance: -; j_gene: TRBJ2-7; v_gene: TRBV5-6; d_gene: -; CDR3nt: TGTGCCAGCAGCTTCGCGGGGAGCTCCTACGAGCAGTACTTC; CDR3aa: CASSFAGSSYEQYF
abundance: -; j_gene: TRBJ1-1; v_gene: TRBV4-1; d_gene: TRBD1; CDR3nt: TGCGCCAGCAGCCTGGGACAGGGCGGCTACACTGAAGCTTTCTTT; CDR3aa: CASSLGQGGYTEAFF
abundance: -; j_gene: TRBJ1-1; v_gene: TRBV4-1; d_gene: TRBD1; CDR3nt: TGCGCCAGCAGCCGCCTAACAGGGGGCGGGAAAGATGAAGCTTTCTTT; CDR3aa: CASSRLTGGGKDEAFF
abundance: -; j_gene: TRBJ2-7; v_gene: TRBV7-2; d_gene: -; CDR3nt: TGTGCCAGCAGCTCCCAGGGCTACGAGCAGTACTTC; CDR3aa: CASSSQGYEQYF
abundance: -; j_gene: TRBJ2-7; v_gene: TRBV5-1; d_gene: -; CDR3nt: TGCGCCAGCAGCTTGGAAGGGAGCTCCTACGAGCAGTACTTC; CDR3aa: CASSLEGSSYEQYF
abundance: -; j_gene: TRBJ2-3; v_gene: TRBV5-1; d_gene: TRBD2; CDR3nt: TGCGCCAGCAGCTTGGAGAGGGGTAGCGGGAGCCCAAGGCGCTCCACAGATACGCAGTATTTT; CDR3aa: CASSLERGSGSPRRSTDTQYF
abundance: -; j_gene: TRBJ1-2; v_gene: TRBV2; d_gene: -; CDR3nt: TGTGCCAGCAGTGGAGGAGGGATGGGTGGCTACACCTTC; CDR3aa: CASSGGGMGGYTF
abundance: -; j_gene: TRBJ2-3; v_gene: TRBV5-4; d_gene: -; CDR3nt: TGTGCCAGCAGCTTGAGTCAGGGGTTTGAGGATACGCAGTATTTT; CDR3aa: CASSLSQGFEDTQYF
abundance: few; j_gene: TRBJ1-2; v_gene: TRBV5-4; d_gene: TRBD1; CDR3nt: TGTGCCAGCAGGGCGGGACAGGGAAACTATGGCTACACCTTC; CDR3aa: CASRAGQGNYGYTF
abundance: once; j_gene: TRBJ1-1; v_gene: TRBV9; d_gene: -; CDR3nt: TGTGCCAGCAGTGTATTAGACACTGAAGCTTTCTTT; CDR3aa: CASSVLDTEAFF
abundance: -; j_gene: TRBJ2-7; v_gene: TRBV6-1; d_gene: -; CDR3nt: TGTGCCAGCAGCTTGGACAGCTATTCCTACGAGCAGTACTTC; CDR3aa: CASSLDSYSYEQYF
abundance: -; j_gene: TRBJ1-1; v_gene: TRBV7-9; d_gene: -; CDR3nt: TGTGCCAGCAGCACCGTTCACCTAATTACGAACACTGAAGCTTTCTTT; CDR3aa: CASSTVHLITNTEAFF
abundance: -; j_gene: TRBJ1-4; v_gene: TRBV5-6; d_gene: TRBD1; CDR3nt: TGTGCCAGCAGCTTGGAGGGACAGCGAGGTGAAAAACTGTTTTTT; CDR3aa: CASSLEGQRGEKLFF
abundance: -; j_gene: TRBJ1-1; v_gene: TRBV30; d_gene: -; CDR3nt: TGTGCCTGGAGCCCGCGAGGAGATGAAGCTTTCTTT; CDR3aa: CAWSPRGDEAFF
abundance: -; j_gene: TRBJ2-5; v_gene: TRBV6-1; d_gene: TRBD1; CDR3nt: TGTGCCAGCAGTGCCCGGACAGGCCCCGAGACCCAGTACTTC; CDR3aa: CASSARTGPETQYF
abundance: -; j_gene: TRBJ2-3; v_gene: TRBV7-8; d_gene: TRBD2; CDR3nt: TGTGCCAGCTTCCTCGGACTAGCATCAGATACGCAGTATTTT; CDR3aa: CASFLGLASDTQYF
abundance: few; j_gene: TRBJ2-2; v_gene: TRBV19; d_gene: -; CDR3nt: TGTGCCAGTAGTATAGATCCTAGCCGAGCGAACACCGGGGAGCTGTTTTTT; CDR3aa: CASSIDPSRANTGELFF